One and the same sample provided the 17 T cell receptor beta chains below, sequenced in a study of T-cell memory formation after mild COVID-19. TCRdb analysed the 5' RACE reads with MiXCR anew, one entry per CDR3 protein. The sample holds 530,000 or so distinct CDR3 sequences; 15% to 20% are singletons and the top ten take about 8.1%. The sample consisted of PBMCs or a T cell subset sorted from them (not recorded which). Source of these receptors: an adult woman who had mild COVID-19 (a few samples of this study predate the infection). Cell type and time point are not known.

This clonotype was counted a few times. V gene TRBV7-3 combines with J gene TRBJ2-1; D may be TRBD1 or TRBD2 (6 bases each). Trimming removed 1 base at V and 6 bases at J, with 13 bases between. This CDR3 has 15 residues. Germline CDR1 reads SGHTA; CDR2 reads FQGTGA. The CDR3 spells CASSLREDRGNEQFF. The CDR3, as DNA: TGTGCCAGCAGCTTAAGGGAGGACAGAGGCAATGAGCAGTTCTTC.

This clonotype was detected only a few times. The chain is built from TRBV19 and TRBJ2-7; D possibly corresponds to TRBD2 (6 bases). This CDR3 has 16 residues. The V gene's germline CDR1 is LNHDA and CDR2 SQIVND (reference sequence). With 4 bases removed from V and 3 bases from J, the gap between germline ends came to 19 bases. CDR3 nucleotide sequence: TGTGCCAGTAGTAAATCCGCAGGAGGGGCCAACTACGAGCAGTACTTC. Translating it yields CASSKSAGGANYEQYF.

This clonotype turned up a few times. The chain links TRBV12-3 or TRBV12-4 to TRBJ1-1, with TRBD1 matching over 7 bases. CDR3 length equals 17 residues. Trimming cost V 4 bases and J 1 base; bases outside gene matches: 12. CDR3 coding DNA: TGTGCCAGCAGTTCTACACTTAACAGGGGTGGGAACACTGAAGCTTTCTTT. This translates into CASSSTLNRGGNTEAFF.

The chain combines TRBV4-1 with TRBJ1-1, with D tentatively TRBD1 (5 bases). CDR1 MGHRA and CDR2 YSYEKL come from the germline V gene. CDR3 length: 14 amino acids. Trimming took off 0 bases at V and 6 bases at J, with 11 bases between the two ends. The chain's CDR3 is CASSQDGAGAEAFF. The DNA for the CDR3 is TGCGCCAGCAGCCAAGATGGGGCCGGGGCTGAAGCTTTCTTT.

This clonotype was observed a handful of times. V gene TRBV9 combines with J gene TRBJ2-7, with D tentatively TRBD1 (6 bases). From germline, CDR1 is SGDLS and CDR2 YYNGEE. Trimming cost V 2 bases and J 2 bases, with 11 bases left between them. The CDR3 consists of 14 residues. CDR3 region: CASSVGGDTYEQYF. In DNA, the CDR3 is TGTGCCAGCAGCGTTGGTGGGGACACCTACGAGCAGTACTTC.

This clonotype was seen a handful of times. CDR3 in amino acids: CATSDPPSVDTQYF. In DNA form, the CDR3 reads TGTGCCACCAGTGATCCCCCAAGTGTAGATACGCAGTATTTT. This chain links TRBV24-1 with TRBJ2-3; D uncertain. The CDR3 consists of 14 residues. Trimming removed 3 bases at V and 5 bases at J, with 11 bases between. Germline-derived CDR1 and CDR2 are KGHDR and SFDVKD.

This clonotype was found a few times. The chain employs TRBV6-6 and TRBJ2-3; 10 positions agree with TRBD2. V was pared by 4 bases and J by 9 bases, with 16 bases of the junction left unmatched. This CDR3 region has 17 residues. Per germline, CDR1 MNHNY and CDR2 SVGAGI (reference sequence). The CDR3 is CASSSPTLAGAPGTQYF. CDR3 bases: TGTGCCAGCAGTTCTCCAACGCTAGCGGGGGCCCCGGGGACGCAGTATTTT.

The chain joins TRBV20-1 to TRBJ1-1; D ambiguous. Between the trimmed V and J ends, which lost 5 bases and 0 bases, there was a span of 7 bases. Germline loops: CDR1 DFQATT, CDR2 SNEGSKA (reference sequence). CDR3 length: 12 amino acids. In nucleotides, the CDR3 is TGCAGTGCTCGCACAATGAACACTGAAGCTTTCTTT. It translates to CSARTMNTEAFF.

CDR3 in DNA: TGCAGTGCGACCGCCTCGGACAGGGGATCCTACGAGCAGTACTTC. Its translation: CSATASDRGSYEQYF. The rearrangement uses TRBV20-1 and TRBJ2-7, with TRBD1 matching 9 bases. Trimming cost V 6 bases and J 1 base; bases outside gene matches: 10. The length of the CDR3 is 15 residues. CDR1 and CDR2 (germline): DFQATT, SNEGSKA (reference sequence).

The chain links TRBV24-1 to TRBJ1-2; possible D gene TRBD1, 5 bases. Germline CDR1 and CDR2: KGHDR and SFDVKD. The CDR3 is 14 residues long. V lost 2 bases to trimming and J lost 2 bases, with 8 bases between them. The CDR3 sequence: CATSDSGGNYGYTF. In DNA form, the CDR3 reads TGTGCCACCAGTGATTCGGGGGGAAACTATGGCTACACCTTC.

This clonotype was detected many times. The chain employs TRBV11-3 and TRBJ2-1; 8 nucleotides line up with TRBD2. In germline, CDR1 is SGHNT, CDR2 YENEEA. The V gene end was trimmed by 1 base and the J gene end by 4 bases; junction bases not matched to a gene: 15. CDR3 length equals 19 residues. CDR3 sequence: CASSLAGGPMQGPYNEQFF. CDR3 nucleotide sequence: TGTGCCAGCAGCTTAGCGGGAGGGCCAATGCAGGGGCCTTACAATGAGCAGTTCTTC.

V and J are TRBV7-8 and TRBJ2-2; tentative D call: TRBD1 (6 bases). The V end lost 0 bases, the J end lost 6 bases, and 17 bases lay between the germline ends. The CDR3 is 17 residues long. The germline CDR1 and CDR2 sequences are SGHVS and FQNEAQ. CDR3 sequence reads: CASSLAQTAEGAGELFF. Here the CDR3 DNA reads TGTGCCAGCAGCTTAGCGCAGACAGCCGAGGGGGCCGGGGAGCTGTTTTTT.

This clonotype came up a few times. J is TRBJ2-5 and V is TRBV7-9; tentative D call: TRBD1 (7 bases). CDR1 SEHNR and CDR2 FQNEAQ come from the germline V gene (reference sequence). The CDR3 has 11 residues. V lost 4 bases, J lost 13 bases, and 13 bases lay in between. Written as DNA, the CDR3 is TGTGCCAGCAGCTACAGGGGAGGAGGGTACTTC. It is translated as CASSYRGGGYF.

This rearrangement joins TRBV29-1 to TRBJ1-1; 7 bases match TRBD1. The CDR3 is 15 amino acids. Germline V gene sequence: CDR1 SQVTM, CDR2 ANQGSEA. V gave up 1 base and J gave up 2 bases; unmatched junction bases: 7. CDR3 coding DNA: TGCAGCGTTGAAGGACAGGGAGGGGGTAACACTGAAGCTTTCTTT. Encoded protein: CSVEGQGGGNTEAFF.

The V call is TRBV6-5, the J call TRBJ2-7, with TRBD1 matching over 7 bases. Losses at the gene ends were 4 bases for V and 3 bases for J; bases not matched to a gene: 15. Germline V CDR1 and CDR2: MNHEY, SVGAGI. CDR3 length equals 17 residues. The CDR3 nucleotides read TGTGCCAGCAGTTCATTAGGATGGGACAGCTCTGACTACGAGCAGTACTTC. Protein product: CASSSLGWDSSDYEQYF.

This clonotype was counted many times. The CDR3 DNA follows: TGTGCCAGCAGCCCTCGTCTCGCGGGGGGTCCCAATGAGCAGTTCTTC. Residues: CASSPRLAGGPNEQFF. The chain uses TRBV7-7 and TRBJ2-1, with 8 bases that match TRBD2. Germline trimming cut 5 bases from V and 6 bases from J; bases unmatched to any gene: 12. Germline loops: CDR1 SSHAT, CDR2 FNYEAQ (reference sequence). The CDR3 is 16 residues long.

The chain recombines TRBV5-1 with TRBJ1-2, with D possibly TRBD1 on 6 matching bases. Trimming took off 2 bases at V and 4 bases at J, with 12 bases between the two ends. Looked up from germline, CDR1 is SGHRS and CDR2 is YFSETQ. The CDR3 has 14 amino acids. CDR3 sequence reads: CASSFETGTYGYTF. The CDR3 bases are TGCGCCAGCAGCTTCGAAACAGGGACCTATGGCTACACCTTC.